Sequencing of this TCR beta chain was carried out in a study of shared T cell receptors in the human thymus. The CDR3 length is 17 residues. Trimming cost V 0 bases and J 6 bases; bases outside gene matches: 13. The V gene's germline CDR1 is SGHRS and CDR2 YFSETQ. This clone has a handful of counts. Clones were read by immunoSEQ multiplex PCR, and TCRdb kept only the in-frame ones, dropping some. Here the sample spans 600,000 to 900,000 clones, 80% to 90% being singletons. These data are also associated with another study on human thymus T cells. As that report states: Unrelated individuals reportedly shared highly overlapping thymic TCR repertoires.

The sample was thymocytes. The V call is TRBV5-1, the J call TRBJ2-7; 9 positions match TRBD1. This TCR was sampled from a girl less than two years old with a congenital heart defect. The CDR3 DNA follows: TGCGCCAGCAGCTTGGCCCCGGGACAGGGTCTGATCTTCGAGCAGTACTTC. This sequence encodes CASSLAPGQGLIFEQYF.